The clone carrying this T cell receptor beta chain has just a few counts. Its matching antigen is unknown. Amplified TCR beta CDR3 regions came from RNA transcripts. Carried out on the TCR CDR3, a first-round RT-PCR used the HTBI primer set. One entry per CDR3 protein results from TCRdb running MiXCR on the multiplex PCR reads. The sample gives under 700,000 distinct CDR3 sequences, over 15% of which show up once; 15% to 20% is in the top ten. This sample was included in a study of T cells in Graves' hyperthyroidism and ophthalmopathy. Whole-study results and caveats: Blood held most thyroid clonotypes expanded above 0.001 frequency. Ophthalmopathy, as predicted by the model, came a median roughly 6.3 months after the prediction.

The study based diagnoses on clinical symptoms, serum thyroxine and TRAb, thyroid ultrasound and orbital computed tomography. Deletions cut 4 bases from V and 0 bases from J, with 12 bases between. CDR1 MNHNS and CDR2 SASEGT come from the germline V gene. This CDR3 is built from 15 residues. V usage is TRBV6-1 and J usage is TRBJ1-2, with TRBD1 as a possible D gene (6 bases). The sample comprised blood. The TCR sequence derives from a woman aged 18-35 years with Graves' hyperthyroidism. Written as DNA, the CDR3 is TGTGCCAGCAGTGTCAACGACAGGCCTAACTATGGCTACACCTTC. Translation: CASSVNDRPNYGYTF.